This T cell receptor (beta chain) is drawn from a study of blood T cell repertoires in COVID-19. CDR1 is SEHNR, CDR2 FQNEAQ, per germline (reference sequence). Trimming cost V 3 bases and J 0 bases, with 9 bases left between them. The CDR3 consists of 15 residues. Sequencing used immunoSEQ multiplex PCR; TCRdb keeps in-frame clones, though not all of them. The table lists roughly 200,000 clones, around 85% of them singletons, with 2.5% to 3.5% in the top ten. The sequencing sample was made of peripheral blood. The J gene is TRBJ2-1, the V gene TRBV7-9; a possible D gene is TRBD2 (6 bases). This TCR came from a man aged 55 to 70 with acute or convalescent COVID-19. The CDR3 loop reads CASSFGRSSYNEQFF. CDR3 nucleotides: TGTGCCAGCAGCTTCGGGAGAAGCTCCTACAATGAGCAGTTCTTC.